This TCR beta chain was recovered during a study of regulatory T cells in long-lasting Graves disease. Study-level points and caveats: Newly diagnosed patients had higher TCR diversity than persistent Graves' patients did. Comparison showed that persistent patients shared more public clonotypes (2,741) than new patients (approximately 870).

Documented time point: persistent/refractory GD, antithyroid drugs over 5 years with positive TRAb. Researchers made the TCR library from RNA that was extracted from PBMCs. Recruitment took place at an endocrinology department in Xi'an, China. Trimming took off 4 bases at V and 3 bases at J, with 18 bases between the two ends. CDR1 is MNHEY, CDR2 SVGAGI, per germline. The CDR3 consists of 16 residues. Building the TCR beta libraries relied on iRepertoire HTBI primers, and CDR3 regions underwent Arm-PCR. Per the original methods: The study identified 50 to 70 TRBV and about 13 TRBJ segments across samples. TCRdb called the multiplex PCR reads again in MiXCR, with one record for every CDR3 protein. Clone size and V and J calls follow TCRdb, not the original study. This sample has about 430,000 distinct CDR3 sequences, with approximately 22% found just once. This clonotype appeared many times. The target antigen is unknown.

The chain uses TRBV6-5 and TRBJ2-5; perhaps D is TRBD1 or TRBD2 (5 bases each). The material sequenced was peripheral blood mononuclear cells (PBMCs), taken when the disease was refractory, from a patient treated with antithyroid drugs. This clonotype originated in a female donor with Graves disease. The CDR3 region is CASSSNKVGVEETQYF. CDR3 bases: TGTGCCAGCAGTTCCAACAAGGTGGGGGTGGAAGAGACCCAGTACTTC.